This T cell receptor beta chain was recorded in a study of blood T cells in healthy people across ages. Notes on the study in general: TCR beta diversity per million T cells fell roughly linearly with age.

The study isolated at least 6.5 million PBMCs from each sample. This clonotype was found a few times. Its antigen is unknown. CDR1 and CDR2 (germline): SNHLY, FYNNEI. Trimming removed 4 bases from V and 7 bases from J, with 14 bases in between. The CDR3 length is 14 residues. It was with a sample-barcoded 5' primer and a J-beta primer mix that a second PCR of roughly 7 to 12 cycles was run. One entry per CDR3 protein results from TCRdb running MiXCR on the 5' RACE reads. The sample holds around 1.7 million distinct CDR3 sequences, approximately 28% seen once. This TCR derives from a woman aged 25 to 39 in good health. Specimen: blood. The chain recombines TRBV2 with TRBJ2-1; D is possibly TRBD2 (6 bases). The CDR3 reads CASSGSGVSNEQFF. The CDR3 DNA sequence: TGTGCCAGCAGTGGCTCGGGAGTTTCTAATGAGCAGTTCTTC.